A single T cell receptor beta chain is shown here with its context. Sequencing used immunoSEQ multiplex PCR; TCRdb keeps in-frame clones, though not all of them. The table shows 200,000 to 300,000 clones, with 70% to 90% occurring only once. This entry is derived from a study of blood T cell repertoires in COVID-19. Looked up from germline, CDR1 is MNHEY and CDR2 is SVGAGI. Trimming removed 0 bases at V and 6 bases at J, with 7 bases between. CDR3 size: 13 residues. The rearrangement joins TRBV6-5 to TRBJ2-3; a weak D match, TRBD2 (6 bases). The sequence came from a woman aged 40 to 49 with acute or convalescent COVID-19. Sequences were obtained from peripheral blood. The CDR3 DNA is TGTGCCAGCAGTTACTCCCGGGGGGATACGCAGTATTTT. Translation: CASSYSRGDTQYF.